This T cell receptor (beta chain) originates from a study of blood T cell repertoires in COVID-19. Study context: Spain, Italy and the United States supplied samples that represented acute and convalescent COVID-19.

This CDR3 contains 14 residues. The V gene end was trimmed by 0 bases and the J gene end by 7 bases; junction bases not matched to a gene: 3. Germline CDR1 and CDR2: KGHSH and LQKENI. Original handling: Cell counts per sample came from amplifying reference gene primers. The protocol was immunoSEQ multiplex PCR, while the TCRdb copy is restricted to in-frame clones and leaves out a portion. The V and J calls and clone size come from that table; D and trimming were worked out from the DNA. The repertoire holds about 120,000 clones, with just under 85% as singletons. The rearrangement uses TRBV18 and TRBJ2-1, with TRBD2 matching 7 bases. Sequencing was carried out using peripheral blood. This sequence was found in a man between 70 and 80 years old with active or convalescent COVID-19. The DNA for the CDR3 is TGTGCCAGCTCACCACCCCCTAGCGGAAATGAGCAGTTCTTC. It codes for CASSPPPSGNEQFF. Supplemented by reference TRBV18 and TRBJ2-1, the full variable domain reads NAGVMQNPRHLVRRRGQEARLRCSPMKGHSHVYWYRQLPEEGLKFMVYLQKENIIDESGMPKERFSAEFPKEGPSILRIQQVVRGDSAAYFCASSPPPSGNEQFFGPGTRLTVL.